This T cell receptor beta chain originates from a study of shared clonotypes between healthy human individuals. TCRdb keeps only in-frame clones here, not all; method: immunoSEQ multiplex PCR. The data show fewer than 1 million clones, around 96% seen once. Naive CD8 cells comprised CD45RO-negative, CCR7-positively selected cells, excluding terminally differentiated effector memory CD45RA+ cells. V lost 1 base, J lost 0 bases, and 22 bases lay in between. The CDR3 covers 21 residues. Germline V gene data show CDR1 as MNHEY and CDR2 as SMNVEV (reference sequence). Sequencing was done on a sample of naive CD8+ T cells sorted from blood. The chain employs TRBV27 and TRBJ2-6; D is undetermined. The sequence was collected from a man aged 25 to 45 in good health. CDR3 sequence: CASSLFKRIGRGDSGANVLTF. The CDR3 region has the DNA TGTGCCAGCAGTTTATTTAAGCGAATCGGGCGTGGGGACTCTGGGGCCAACGTCCTGACTTTC. Combining the CDR3 with reference TRBV27 and TRBJ2-6 gives the whole variable domain EAQVTQNPRYLITVTGKKLTVTCSQNMNHEYMSWYRQDPGLGLRQIYYSMNVEVTDKGDVPEGYKVSRKEKRNFPLILESPSPNQTSLYFCASSLFKRIGRGDSGANVLTFGAGSRLTVL.